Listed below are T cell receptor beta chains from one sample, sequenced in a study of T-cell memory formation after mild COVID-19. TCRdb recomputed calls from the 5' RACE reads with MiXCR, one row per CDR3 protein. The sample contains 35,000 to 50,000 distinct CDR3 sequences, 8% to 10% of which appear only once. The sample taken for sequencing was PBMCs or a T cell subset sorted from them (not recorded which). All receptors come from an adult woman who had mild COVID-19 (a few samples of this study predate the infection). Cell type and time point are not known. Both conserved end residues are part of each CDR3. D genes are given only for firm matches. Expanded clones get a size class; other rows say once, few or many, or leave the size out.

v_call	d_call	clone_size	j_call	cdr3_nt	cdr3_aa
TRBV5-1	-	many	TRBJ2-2	TGCGCCAGCAGCTTGGGGGGAAACACCGGGGAGCTGTTTTTT	CASSLGGNTGELFF
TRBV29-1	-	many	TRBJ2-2	TGCAGCGTGATGGGAGTAACCGGGGAGCTGTTTTTT	CSVMGVTGELFF
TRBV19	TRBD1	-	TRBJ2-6	TGTGCCAGCCGGCTATCCCCGGGACAGGGGTTGTCCGGGGCCAACGTCCTGACTTTC	CASRLSPGQGLSGANVLTF
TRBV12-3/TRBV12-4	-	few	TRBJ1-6	TGTGCCAGCGCATCGCGCCGAGGGCAGGGAAATTCACCCCTCCACTTT	CASASRRGQGNSPLHF
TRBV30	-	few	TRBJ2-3	TGTGCCTGGAGCGGATCTCTCTCCACAGATACGCAGTATTTT	CAWSGSLSTDTQYF
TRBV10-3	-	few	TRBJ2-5	TGTGCCATCAGGGACAATAACTGGGGAGAGACCCAGTACTTC	CAIRDNNWGETQYF
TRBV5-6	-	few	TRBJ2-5	TGTGCCAGCAGCGCAGGGGTCCAAGAGACCCAGTACTTC	CASSAGVQETQYF
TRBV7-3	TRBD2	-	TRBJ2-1	TGTGCCAGCAGCTCGACGCCGTCTAGCGGGAGTCTGTTCTTC	CASSSTPSSGSLFF
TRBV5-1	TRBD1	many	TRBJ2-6	TGCGCCAGCAGCTATGCGAGGACAGGGTACTCTGGGGCCAACGTCCTGACTTTC	CASSYARTGYSGANVLTF
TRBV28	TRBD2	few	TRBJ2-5	TGTGCCAGCAGCCCCTTTAGGGGAGGGCAAGAGACCCAGTACTTC	CASSPFRGGQETQYF
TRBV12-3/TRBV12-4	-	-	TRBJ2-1	TGTGCCAGCGGGGGGGACAGGCTCTACAATGAGCAGTTCTTC	CASGGDRLYNEQFF
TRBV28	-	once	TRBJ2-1	TGTGCCAGCAATATACAGGGAAACAATGAGCAGTTCTTC	CASNIQGNNEQFF
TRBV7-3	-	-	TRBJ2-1	TGTGCCAGCAGCGAAGGCCCTCGGGAGCAGTTCTTC	CASSEGPREQFF
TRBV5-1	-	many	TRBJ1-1	TGCGCCAGCAGCTTGGTATCGGTGCCGAACACTGAAGCTTTCTTT	CASSLVSVPNTEAFF
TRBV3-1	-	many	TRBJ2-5	TGTGCCAGCAGCCACTTGGGACGGCTAAAAGAGACCCAGTACTTC	CASSHLGRLKETQYF
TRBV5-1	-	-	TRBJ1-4	TGCGCCAGCAGCTTCAGGGGTGTCGGAGCAACTAATGAAAAACTGTTTTTT	CASSFRGVGATNEKLFF
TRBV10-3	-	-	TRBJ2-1	TGTGCCATCAGTGAGTCGCCGCAGGGGGCGGGAGGAGGTAGGAATGAGCAGTTCTTC	CAISESPQGAGGGRNEQFF
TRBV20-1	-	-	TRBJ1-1	TGCAGAGGAGGTAACCAGGGGAAGGAAACTGAAGCTTTCTTT	CRGGNQGKETEAFF
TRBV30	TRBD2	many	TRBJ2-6	TGTGCCATTGGGGGGGTCACATACTCTGGGGCCAACGTCCTGACTTTC	CAIGGVTYSGANVLTF
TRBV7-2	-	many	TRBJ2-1	TGTGCCAGCACCTTACGCACGGTGGGAGTGGGCAACTTGTACAATGAGCAGTTCTTC	CASTLRTVGVGNLYNEQFF
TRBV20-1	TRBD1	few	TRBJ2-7	TGCAGTGCTTCCAAACTTAACAGGGGGCTGTACGAGCAGTACTTC	CSASKLNRGLYEQYF
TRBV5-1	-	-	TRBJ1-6	TGCGCCAGCAGCATGGATAGCTATAATTCACCCCTCCACTTT	CASSMDSYNSPLHF
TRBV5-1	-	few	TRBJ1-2	TGCGCCAGCAGCAGCGGACTTTATGGCTACACCTTC	CASSSGLYGYTF
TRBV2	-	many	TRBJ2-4	TGTGCCAGCAGTGACAGGGTAGCCAAAAACATTCAGTACTTC	CASSDRVAKNIQYF
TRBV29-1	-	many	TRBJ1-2	TGCAGCGTTGAAGATCTCTGGGGGGATGGCTACACCTTC	CSVEDLWGDGYTF
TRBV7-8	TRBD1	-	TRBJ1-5	TGTGCCAGCAGCTTGGGACAGAACTATCAGCCCCAGCATTTT	CASSLGQNYQPQHF
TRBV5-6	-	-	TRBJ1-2	TGTGCCAGCAGCTTGGACGGGGTCGGTGGCTACACCTTC	CASSLDGVGGYTF
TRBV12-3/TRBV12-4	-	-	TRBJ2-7	TGTGCCAGCGGGCAGTGGTATGGCGAGCAGTACTTC	CASGQWYGEQYF
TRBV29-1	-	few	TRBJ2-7	TGCAGCGGGGGGACAAACTCCTACGAGCAGTACTTC	CSGGTNSYEQYF
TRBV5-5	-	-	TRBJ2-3	TGTGCCAGCAGCCAGCCTAGCACAGATACGCAGTATTTT	CASSQPSTDTQYF
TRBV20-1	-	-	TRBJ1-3	TGCAGTGCTAGGGACCACTCTGGAAACACCATATATTTT	CSARDHSGNTIYF
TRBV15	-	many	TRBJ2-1	TGTGCCACCAGCAGAGATGGGCTAGCGAACTACCATGAGTCGTTCTTC	CATSRDGLANYHESFF
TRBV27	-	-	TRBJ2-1	TGTGCCAGCAGGCCTTTACTCATATACAATGAGCAGTTCTTC	CASRPLLIYNEQFF
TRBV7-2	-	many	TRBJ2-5	TGTGCCAGCAGCCCCCCTTGGGGGGAAGAGACCCAGTACTTC	CASSPPWGEETQYF
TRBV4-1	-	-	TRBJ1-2	TGCGCCAGCAGCCAAGAAGGCCAGGGGAGAGGTGGCTACACCTTC	CASSQEGQGRGGYTF
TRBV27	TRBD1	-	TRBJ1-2	TGTGCCAGCAGTCCCAGGACAGGGACCGTAGGCACCTTC	CASSPRTGTVGTF
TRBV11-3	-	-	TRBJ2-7	TGTGCCAGCAGCCCGGAAGGGCTCGGGGGCGAGCAGTACTTC	CASSPEGLGGEQYF
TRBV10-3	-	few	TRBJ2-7	TGTGCCATCAGTGAAGGGCAGGGCGAATACGAGCAGTACTTC	CAISEGQGEYEQYF
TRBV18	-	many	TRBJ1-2	TGTGCCAGCTCATCAGGACAGACGGGTACCTTC	CASSSGQTGTF
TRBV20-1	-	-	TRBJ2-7	TGCAGTGCTAGGGAAGGCAACAAGGTGTACGAGCAGTACTTC	CSAREGNKVYEQYF
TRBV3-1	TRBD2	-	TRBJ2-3	TGTGCCAGCAGCTCCATCGGACTAGCGGGGGGCCGGGGCACAGATACGCAGTATTTT	CASSSIGLAGGRGTDTQYF
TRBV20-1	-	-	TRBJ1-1	TGCAGTGCTAGAGATCCGGGACACGGGAACACTGAAGCTTTCTTT	CSARDPGHGNTEAFF
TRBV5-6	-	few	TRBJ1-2	TGTGCCAGCAGCCTCGGACGGTACTATGGCTACACCTTC	CASSLGRYYGYTF
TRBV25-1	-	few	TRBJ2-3	TGTGCCAGCTCCGGAGGGACGGGGTACACAGATACGCAGTATTTT	CASSGGTGYTDTQYF